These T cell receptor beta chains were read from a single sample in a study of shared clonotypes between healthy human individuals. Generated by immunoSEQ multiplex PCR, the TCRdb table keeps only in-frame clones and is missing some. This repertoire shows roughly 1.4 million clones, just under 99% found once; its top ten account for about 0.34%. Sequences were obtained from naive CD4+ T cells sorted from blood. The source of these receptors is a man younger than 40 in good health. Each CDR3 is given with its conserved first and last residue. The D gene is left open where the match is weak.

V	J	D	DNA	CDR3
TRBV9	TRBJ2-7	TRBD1	TGTGCCAGCAGCAAGGACAGGGACAGGGACGAGCAGTACTTC	CASSKDRDRDEQYF
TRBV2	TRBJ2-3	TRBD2	TGTGCCAGCAGCGGGGGAATACTAGCGGGAACAGATACGCAGTATTTT	CASSGGILAGTDTQYF
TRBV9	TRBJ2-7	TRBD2	TGTGCCAGCAGCGTAGCTGGGACTAGCGGGTACGAGCAGTACTTC	CASSVAGTSGYEQYF
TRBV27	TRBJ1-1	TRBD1	TGTGCCAGCAGACGGACCGGGACAGGGAGGACTGAAGCTTTCTTT	CASRRTGTGRTEAFF
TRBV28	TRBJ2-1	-	TGTGCCAGCAGTTTACCAATCCATAATGAGCAGTTCTTC	CASSLPIHNEQFF
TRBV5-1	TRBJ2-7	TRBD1	TGCGCCAGCAGCCCGACAGGGTCGCCCTACGAGCAGTACTTC	CASSPTGSPYEQYF
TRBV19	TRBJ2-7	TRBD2	TGTGCCAGTAGCGGACTAGGGTACACCTACGAGCAGTACTTC	CASSGLGYTYEQYF
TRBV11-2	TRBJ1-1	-	TGTGCCAGCAGCTTATACCCGCTCGGTATGAACACTGAAGCTTTCTTT	CASSLYPLGMNTEAFF
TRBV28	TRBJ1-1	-	TGTGCCAGCAGTTGGGAAGGAGCTGAAGCTTTCTTT	CASSWEGAEAFF
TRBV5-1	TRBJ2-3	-	TGCGCCAGCAGCTTGGAGTTGGCAGGGGGGGCAGATACGCAGTATTTT	CASSLELAGGADTQYF